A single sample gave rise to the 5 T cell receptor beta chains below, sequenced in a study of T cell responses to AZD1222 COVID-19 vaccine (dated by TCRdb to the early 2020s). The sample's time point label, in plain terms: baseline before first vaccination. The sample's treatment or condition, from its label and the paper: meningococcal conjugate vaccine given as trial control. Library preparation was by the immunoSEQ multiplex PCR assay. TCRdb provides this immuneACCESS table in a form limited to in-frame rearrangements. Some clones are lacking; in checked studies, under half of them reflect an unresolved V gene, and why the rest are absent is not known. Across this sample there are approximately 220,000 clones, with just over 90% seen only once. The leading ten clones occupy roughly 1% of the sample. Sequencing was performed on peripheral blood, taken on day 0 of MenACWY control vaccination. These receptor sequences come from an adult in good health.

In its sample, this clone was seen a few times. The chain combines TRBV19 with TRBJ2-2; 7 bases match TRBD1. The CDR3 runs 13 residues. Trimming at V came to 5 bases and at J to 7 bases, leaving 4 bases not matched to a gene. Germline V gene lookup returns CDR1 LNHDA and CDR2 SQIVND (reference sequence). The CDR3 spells CASSVQGIGELFF. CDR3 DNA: TGTGCCAGTAGTGTACAGGGGATCGGGGAGCTGTTTTTT.

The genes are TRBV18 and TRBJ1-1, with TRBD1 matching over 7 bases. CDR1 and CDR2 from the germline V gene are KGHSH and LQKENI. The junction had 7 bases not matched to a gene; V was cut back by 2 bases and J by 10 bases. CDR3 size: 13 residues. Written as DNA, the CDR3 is TGTGCCAGCTCACCAGAGGGACAGTCAAGAGCTTTCTTT. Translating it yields CASSPEGQSRAFF.

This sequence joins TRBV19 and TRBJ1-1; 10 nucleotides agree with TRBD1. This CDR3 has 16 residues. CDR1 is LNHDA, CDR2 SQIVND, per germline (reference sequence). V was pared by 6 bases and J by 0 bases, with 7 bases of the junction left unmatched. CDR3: CASSTTGGRVNTEAFF. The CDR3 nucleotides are TGTGCCAGTAGCACGACAGGGGGCAGGGTGAACACTGAAGCTTTCTTT.

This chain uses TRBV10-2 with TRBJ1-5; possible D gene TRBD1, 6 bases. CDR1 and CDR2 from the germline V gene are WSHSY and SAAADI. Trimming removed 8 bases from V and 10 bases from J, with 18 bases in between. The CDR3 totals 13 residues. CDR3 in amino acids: CASLEARGLPQHF. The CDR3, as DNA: TGCGCCAGCCTTGAGGCCAGGGGTTTACCCCAGCATTTT.

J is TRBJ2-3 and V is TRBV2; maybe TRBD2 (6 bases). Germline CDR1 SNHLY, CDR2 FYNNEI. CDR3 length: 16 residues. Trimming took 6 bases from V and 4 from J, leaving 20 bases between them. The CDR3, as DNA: TGTGCCAGCAGCCCCGTGAGTCTGGACTACTCAGATACGCAGTATTTT. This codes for CASSPVSLDYSDTQYF.